The 24 T cell receptor beta chains given below trace back to one sample, sequenced in a study of T cells in Graves' hyperthyroidism and ophthalmopathy. TCR beta CDR3 regions were amplified from RNA. With the HTBI primer set, the TCR CDR3 went through a first round of RT-PCR. MiXCR, run by TCRdb on the multiplex PCR reads, gives a single entry per CDR3 protein. The sample lists hundreds of thousands of distinct CDR3 sequences; roughly 15% were seen once. Material for sequencing was blood. All receptors come from a woman aged 18-29 years with Graves' hyperthyroidism.

This clonotype has ten or more counts. J is TRBJ2-1 and V is TRBV7-9, with D possibly matching TRBD1 (6 bases). Trimming took 0 bases from V and 8 from J, leaving 14 bases between them. Germline loops: CDR1 SEHNR, CDR2 FQNEAQ (reference sequence). The CDR3 loop spans 15 amino acids. In DNA form, the CDR3 reads TGTGCCAGCAGCTTAGCGCGTACAGGGATTTATGAGCAGTTCTTC. It is translated as CASSLARTGIYEQFF.

This clonotype was observed a handful of times. The chain combines TRBV7-2 with TRBJ1-5; D is unclear. The CDR3 is 13 residues long. The V gene lost 2 bases and the J gene lost 6 bases, with 8 bases spanning the gap. Germline V gene data show CDR1 as SGHTA and CDR2 as FQGNSA. For the CDR3, the DNA is TGTGCCAGCAGCTTATGGGAAAGTCAGCCCCAGCATTTT. It yields the protein CASSLWESQPQHF.

Ten or more counts support this clonotype. The rearrangement uses TRBV2 and TRBJ2-1, with 9 bases matching TRBD1. Losses at the gene ends were 6 bases for V and 3 bases for J; bases not matched to a gene: 6. This CDR3 comprises 15 residues. Germline V gene sequence: CDR1 SNHLY, CDR2 FYNNEI. CDR3 in amino acids: CASSNRGPNYNEQFF. CDR3 nucleotides: TGTGCCAGCAGCAACAGGGGGCCTAACTACAATGAGCAGTTCTTC.

There are many counts of this clonotype. This chain links TRBV13 with TRBJ2-4, with D perhaps given as TRBD1 or TRBD2 (6 bases each). The CDR3 spans 17 residues. Germline CDR1 reads PRHDT; CDR2 reads FYEKMQ (reference sequence). V dropped 5 bases and J dropped 2 bases, with 19 bases sitting between them. The CDR3: CASSTSGSRGPKNIQYF. The CDR3 bases are TGTGCCAGCAGCACCTCGGGGTCTCGGGGGCCCAAAAACATTCAGTACTTC. The entire variable domain, with the rest obtained from reference TRBV13 and TRBJ2-4, is as follows: AAGVIQSPRHLIKEKRETATLKCYPIPRHDTVYWYQQGPGQDPQFLISFYEKMQSDKGSIPDRFSAQQFSDYHSELNMSSLELGDSALYFCASSTSGSRGPKNIQYFGAGTRLSVL.

V gene TRBV4-2 combines with J gene TRBJ2-2; D remains unclear. This CDR3 contains 17 residues. Germline CDR1 is LGHNA and CDR2 is YNFKEQ. The V gene lost 0 bases and the J gene lost 1 base, with 12 bases spanning the gap. The chain's CDR3 is CASSQDLRSMNTGELFF. CDR3 DNA sequence: TGTGCCAGCAGCCAAGATCTTCGGTCTATGAACACCGGGGAGCTGTTTTTT.

A few counts support this clonotype. The J gene is TRBJ2-2, the V gene TRBV3-1; 12 bases map to TRBD2. With V trimmed by 4 bases and J by 7 bases, 13 bases remained unmatched. The V gene's germline CDR1 is LGHDT and CDR2 YNNKEL (reference sequence). The CDR3 has 18 residues. In DNA, the CDR3 is TGTGCCAGCAGCCTCCGACTAGCGGGAGAGGTTTGGGGCGGGGAGCTGTTTTTT. Protein product: CASSLRLAGEVWGGELFF. The full variable domain, completed using reference TRBV3-1 and TRBJ2-2, is DTAVSQTPKYLVTQMGNDKSIKCEQNLGHDTMYWYKQDSKKFLKIMFSYNNKELIINETVPNRFSPKSPDKAHLNLHINSLELGDSAVYFCASSLRLAGEVWGGELFFGEGSRLTVL.

This clonotype was counted at least ten times. The chain has TRBV11-3 and TRBJ2-3, with 10 bases lining up with TRBD2. Trimming took 3 bases from V and 3 from J; bases not matched to a gene: 18. The CDR3 is 20 residues long. Per the germline V gene, CDR1 is SGHNT and CDR2 is YENEEA. CDR3 in amino acids: CASSFDLPLAGSLVTDTQYF. DNA for the CDR3: TGTGCCAGCAGCTTCGATTTGCCACTAGCGGGGTCCCTAGTGACAGATACGCAGTATTTT.

The chain has TRBV28 and TRBJ1-5; 7 bases fit TRBD1. CDR1 MDHEN and CDR2 SYDVKM come from the germline V gene. The CDR3 contains 14 residues. V gave up 3 bases and J gave up 15 bases; unmatched junction bases: 14. The CDR3: CASSFSRGQWTGHF. As DNA, the CDR3 is TGTGCCAGCAGTTTCTCGCGGGGGCAATGGACAGGGCATTTT.

This clonotype was observed many times. This chain connects TRBV7-9 to TRBJ2-3, with unresolved D. Trimming shortened V by 1 base and J by 3 bases, and 11 bases separated the two germline ends. The germline V gene encodes CDR1 SEHNR and CDR2 FQNEAQ (reference sequence). The CDR3 covers 15 residues. CDR3: CASSLVDGWTDTQYF. The CDR3 nucleotides are TGTGCCAGCAGCTTAGTGGACGGTTGGACAGATACGCAGTATTTT.

In its sample, this clonotype was seen a few times. The chain is built from TRBV19 and TRBJ2-1, with D possibly being TRBD1 (5 bases). V lost 0 bases, J lost 3 bases, and 12 bases lay in between. Germline assignment: CDR1 LNHDA and CDR2 SQIVND (reference sequence). The CDR3 has 16 residues. The CDR3 sequence: CASSIDQGMVYNEQFF. DNA of the CDR3: TGTGCCAGTAGTATAGATCAGGGAATGGTCTACAATGAGCAGTTCTTC.

V usage is TRBV10-1 and J usage is TRBJ1-1, with D tentatively TRBD1 (5 bases). The CDR3 spans 13 residues. Germline-derived CDR1 and CDR2 are WNHNN and SYGVQD (reference sequence). The V end lost 6 bases, the J end lost 0 bases, and 8 bases lay between the germline ends. This chain's CDR3 is CASRDNLNTEAFF. The CDR3 DNA sequence: TGCGCCAGCAGGGACAATCTGAACACTGAAGCTTTCTTT.

This clonotype came up a few times. The V call is TRBV6-4, the J call TRBJ2-2, with TRBD1 matching over 9 bases. V lost 6 bases to trimming and J lost 3 bases; unmatched junction nucleotides: 8. Germline CDR1 reads MRHNA; CDR2 reads SNTAGT. This CDR3 spans 16 amino acids. The CDR3 spells CASSLGDRVYTGELFF. DNA for the CDR3: TGTGCCAGCAGCCTTGGGGACAGGGTTTACACCGGGGAGCTGTTTTTT.

About this clonotype: This may come from a read error, since a much larger clone is one base off. This rearrangement joins TRBV11-3 to TRBJ1-1; D is undetermined. Germline loops: CDR1 SGHNT, CDR2 YENEEA. The V end lost 2 bases, the J end lost 1 base, and 14 bases lay between the germline ends. The CDR3 has 16 residues. The CDR3 spells CASSLSEMGGNTEAFF. CDR3 nucleotide sequence: TGTGCCAGCAGCTTATCTGAGATGGGTGGGAACACTGAAGCTTTCTTT.

This clonotype was observed a single time. The chain has TRBV7-9 and TRBJ2-1; 7 positions match TRBD2. V lost 5 bases, J lost 6 bases, and 7 bases stayed unmatched. CDR3 size: 14 residues. Germline V gene lookup returns CDR1 SEHNR and CDR2 FQNEAQ (reference sequence). The CDR3 nucleotides read TGTGCCAGCAGCAACCGGGACTACTTCAATGAGCAGTTCTTC. This gives the protein CASSNRDYFNEQFF.

This clonotype has ten or more counts. The V call is TRBV11-2, the J call TRBJ2-2; 8 nucleotides match TRBD2. The length of the CDR3 is 15 residues. Germline values: CDR1 SGHAT, CDR2 FQNNGV. The junction had 9 bases not matched to a gene; V was cut back by 4 bases and J by 8 bases. The CDR3 coding sequence is TGTGCCAGCAGCTGGGCGGGACTAGATGCAGGGGAGCTGTTTTTT. It encodes CASSWAGLDAGELFF.

The chain links TRBV6-5 to TRBJ2-7, with D perhaps TRBD2 (5 bases). Between the trimmed V and J ends, which lost 2 bases and 4 bases, there was a span of 15 bases. Germline CDR1 and CDR2: MNHEY and SVGAGI. This CDR3 region has 15 residues. CDR3 protein: CASSYQQLGGYEQYF. As DNA, the CDR3 is TGTGCCAGCAGTTACCAACAACTGGGCGGGTACGAGCAGTACTTC.

This clonotype was counted ten times or more. The chain couples TRBV30 to TRBJ1-2; no firm D call. CDR1 is GTSNPN and CDR2 is SVGIG in the germline V gene (reference sequence). V shed 4 bases and J shed 6 bases, with 6 bases lying between them. This CDR3 has 10 amino acids. The CDR3 DNA is TGTGCCTGGATACTGGATGGCTACACCTTC. Translation: CAWILDGYTF. Full variable domain (remainder filled in from reference TRBV30 and TRBJ1-2): SQTIHQWPATLVQPVGSPLSLECTVEGTSNPNLYWYRQAAGRGLQLLFYSVGIGQISSEVPQNLSASRPQDRQFILSSKKLLLSDSGFYLCAWILDGYTFGSGTRLTVV.

This clonotype was counted ten times or more. V is TRBV28 and J is TRBJ2-7; D perhaps matches TRBD2 (6 bases). Germline lookup yields CDR1 MDHEN and CDR2 SYDVKM. This CDR3 is 14 amino acids long. Trimming stripped 3 bases from V and 0 bases from J, with 9 bases between. The CDR3 protein is CASSFDGSSYEQYF. The CDR3 DNA sequence: TGTGCCAGCAGTTTCGACGGGAGCTCCTACGAGCAGTACTTC.

The chain carries TRBV6-1 and TRBJ2-7; D perhaps matches TRBD2 (5 bases). Germline-derived CDR1 and CDR2 are MNHNS and SASEGT. This CDR3 has 11 residues. V gave up 7 bases and J gave up 5 bases, with 9 bases separating them. The CDR3 here is CASTPGDEQYF. The DNA of the CDR3 is TGTGCCAGCACTCCCGGGGACGAGCAGTACTTC.

The rearrangement uses TRBV7-9 and TRBJ2-3; D is undetermined. Trimming took off 7 bases at V and 2 bases at J, with 7 bases between the two ends. This CDR3 is 12 amino acids long. Germline V CDR1 and CDR2: SEHNR, FQNEAQ (reference sequence). DNA for the CDR3: TGTGCCAGCAACTCCCTCACAGATACGCAGTATTTT. As protein: CASNSLTDTQYF.

This clonotype was observed many times. The chain is built from TRBV18 and TRBJ1-1; D is uncertain. V was trimmed by 3 bases and J by 4 bases, leaving 15 bases between them. This CDR3 comprises 15 residues. Germline lookup yields CDR1 KGHSH and CDR2 LQKENI. The CDR3 coding sequence is TGTGCCAGCTCACCGCAAGCGGGAAGTCCCACTGAAGCTTTCTTT. Its protein is CASSPQAGSPTEAFF. Using reference TRBV18 and TRBJ1-1 for the parts outside the CDR3, the full variable domain is NAGVMQNPRHLVRRRGQEARLRCSPMKGHSHVYWYRQLPEEGLKFMVYLQKENIIDESGMPKERFSAEFPKEGPSILRIQQVVRGDSAAYFCASSPQAGSPTEAFFGQGTRLTVV.

This clonotype was counted ten times or more. The chain uses TRBV20-1 and TRBJ2-1; 9 nucleotides line up with TRBD2. Trimming took 0 bases from V and 0 from J; bases not matched to a gene: 3. Germline lookup yields CDR1 DFQATT and CDR2 SNEGSKA (reference sequence). This CDR3 spans 16 amino acids. The CDR3 sequence: CSARDLLAGSYNEQFF. Written as DNA, the CDR3 is TGCAGTGCTAGAGACTTACTAGCGGGCTCCTACAATGAGCAGTTCTTC.

This clonotype turned up a few times. The J gene is TRBJ2-3, the V gene TRBV27; D is uncertain. Trimming left V 4 bases short and J 2 bases short, with 7 bases between. CDR3 length: 13 residues. CDR1 and CDR2 (germline): MNHEY, SMNVEV (reference sequence). The chain's CDR3 is CASSYWVTDTQYF. CDR3 bases: TGTGCCAGCAGTTATTGGGTCACAGATACGCAGTATTTT.

This clonotype was seen many times. This chain uses TRBV27 with TRBJ2-1; TRBD2 matches 8 bases. The trim removed 6 bases at V and 4 bases at J, leaving 8 bases unmatched. The CDR3 runs 15 residues. Germline V lookup: CDR1 MNHEY, CDR2 SMNVEV (reference sequence). The chain's CDR3 is CASSLLAGRYNEQFF. The CDR3 bases are TGTGCCAGCAGCCTTCTAGCGGGCCGATACAATGAGCAGTTCTTC.